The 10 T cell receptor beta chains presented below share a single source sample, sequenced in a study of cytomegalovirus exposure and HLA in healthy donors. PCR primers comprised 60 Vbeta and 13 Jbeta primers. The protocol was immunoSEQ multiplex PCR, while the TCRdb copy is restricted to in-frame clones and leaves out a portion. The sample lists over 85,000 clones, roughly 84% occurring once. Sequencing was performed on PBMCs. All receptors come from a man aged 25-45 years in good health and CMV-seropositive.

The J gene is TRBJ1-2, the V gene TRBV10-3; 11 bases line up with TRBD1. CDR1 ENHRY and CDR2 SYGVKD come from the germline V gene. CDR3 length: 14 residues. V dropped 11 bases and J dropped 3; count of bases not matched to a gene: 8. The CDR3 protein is CASYRDRGYYGYTF. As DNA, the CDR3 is TGTGCCTCCTACCGGGACAGGGGGTACTATGGCTACACCTTC.

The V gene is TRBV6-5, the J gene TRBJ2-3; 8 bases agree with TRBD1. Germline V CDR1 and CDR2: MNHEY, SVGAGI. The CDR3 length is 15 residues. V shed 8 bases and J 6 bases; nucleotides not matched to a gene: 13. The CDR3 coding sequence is TGTGCCAGCCTAACCCGGTTGACAGGGGCCGATACGCAGTATTTT. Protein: CASLTRLTGADTQYF.

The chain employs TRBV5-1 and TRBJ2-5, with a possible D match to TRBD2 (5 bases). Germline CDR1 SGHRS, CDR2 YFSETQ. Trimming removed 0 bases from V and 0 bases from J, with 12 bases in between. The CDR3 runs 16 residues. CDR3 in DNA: TGCGCCAGCAGCTTGGGAGGGTCACCGTACCAAGAGACCCAGTACTTC. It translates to CASSLGGSPYQETQYF.

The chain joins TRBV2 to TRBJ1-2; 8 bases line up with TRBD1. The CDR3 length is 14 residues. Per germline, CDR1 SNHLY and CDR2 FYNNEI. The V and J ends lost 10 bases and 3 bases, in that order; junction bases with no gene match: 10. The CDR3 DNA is TGTGCCATCCAACCCATGACAGGGGACTATGGCTACACCTTC. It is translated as CAIQPMTGDYGYTF.

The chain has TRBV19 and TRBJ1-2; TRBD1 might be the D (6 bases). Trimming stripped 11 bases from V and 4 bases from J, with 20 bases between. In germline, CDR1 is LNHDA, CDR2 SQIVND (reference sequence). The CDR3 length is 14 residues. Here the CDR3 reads CASDLQGRGYGYTF. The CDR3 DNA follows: TGTGCCTCCGATCTGCAGGGCAGGGGCTATGGCTACACCTTC.

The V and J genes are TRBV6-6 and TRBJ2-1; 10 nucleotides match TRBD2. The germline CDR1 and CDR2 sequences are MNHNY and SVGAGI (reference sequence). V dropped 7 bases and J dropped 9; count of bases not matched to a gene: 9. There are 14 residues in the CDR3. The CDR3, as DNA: TGTGCCAGCACCGAACCGGGACTAGCGATTGAGCAGTTCTTC. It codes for CASTEPGLAIEQFF.

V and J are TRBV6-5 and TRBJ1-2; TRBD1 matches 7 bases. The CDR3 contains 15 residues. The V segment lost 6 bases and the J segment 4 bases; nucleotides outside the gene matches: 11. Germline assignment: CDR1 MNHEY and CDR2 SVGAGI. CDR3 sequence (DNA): TGTGCCAGCAGAAACGACAGGGTAGGAGCCTATGGCTACACCTTC. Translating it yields CASRNDRVGAYGYTF.

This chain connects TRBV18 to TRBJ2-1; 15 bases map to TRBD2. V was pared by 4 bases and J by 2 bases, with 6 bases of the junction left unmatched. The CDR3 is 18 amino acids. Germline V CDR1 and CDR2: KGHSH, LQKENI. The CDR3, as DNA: TGTGCCAGCTCACAAGGGACTAGCGGGGGGCAAACCTACAATGAGCAGTTCTTC. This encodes CASSQGTSGGQTYNEQFF.

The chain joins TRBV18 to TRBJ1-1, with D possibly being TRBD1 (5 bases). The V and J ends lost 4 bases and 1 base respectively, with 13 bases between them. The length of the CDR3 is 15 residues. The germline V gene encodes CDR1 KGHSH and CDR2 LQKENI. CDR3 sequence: CASSRGGVPNTEAFF. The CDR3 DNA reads TGTGCCAGCTCACGGGGGGGGGTACCGAACACTGAAGCTTTCTTT.

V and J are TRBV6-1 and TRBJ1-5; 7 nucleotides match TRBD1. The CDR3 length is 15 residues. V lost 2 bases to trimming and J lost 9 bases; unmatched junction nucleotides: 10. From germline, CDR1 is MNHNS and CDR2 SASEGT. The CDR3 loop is CASSEFRDSKGPQHF. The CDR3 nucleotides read TGTGCCAGCAGTGAATTCCGGGACAGTAAGGGGCCCCAGCATTTT.